Shown below are 7 T cell receptor beta chains from a single sample sequenced in a study of T cell responses to AZD1222 COVID-19 vaccine. Sequenced by immunoSEQ multiplex PCR; TCRdb stores in-frame clones only, minus some. The sample holds about 110,000 clones, nearly 90% seen once. The sequenced sample was peripheral blood, obtained 28 days after the second AZD1222 dose. The receptors stem from an adult who received the AZD1222 COVID-19 vaccine.

The chain is built from TRBV2 and TRBJ1-2; D remains ambiguous. The CDR3 contains 15 residues. Germline values: CDR1 SNHLY, CDR2 FYNNEI. V was cut by 2 bases and J by 6 bases, with 16 bases left in between. The CDR3 spells CASSESGPGRNGYTF. CDR3 bases: TGTGCCAGCAGTGAATCAGGCCCAGGCAGGAATGGCTACACCTTC.

This chain joins TRBV28 and TRBJ2-7; 13 nucleotides match TRBD2. The ends lost 3 bases at V and 4 bases at J; junction bases unmatched: 9. CDR1 MDHEN and CDR2 SYDVKM come from the germline V gene. The CDR3 is made up of 17 amino acids. The CDR3 loop reads CASSFRLAGGFGYEQYF. In DNA, the CDR3 is TGTGCCAGCAGTTTTCGACTAGCGGGAGGATTCGGTTACGAGCAGTACTTC.

The rearrangement links TRBV7-2 to TRBJ2-4, with D unresolved. Germline loops: CDR1 SGHTA, CDR2 FQGNSA. CDR3 length: 15 residues. The ends were cut back, 2 bases at V and 0 bases at J, with 8 bases in the middle. The CDR3 DNA sequence: TGTGCCAGCAGCTTACGCGTAACAGCCAAAAACATTCAGTACTTC. Translating it yields CASSLRVTAKNIQYF.

This clone was seen only once. V is TRBV6-4 and J is TRBJ2-2; tentatively, D is TRBD1 (6 bases). CDR3 length: 13 residues. V was clipped by 5 bases and J by 7 bases, with 11 bases between them. Germline CDR1 and CDR2: MRHNA and SNTAGT. CDR3 sequence (DNA): TGTGCCAGCAGTCCACAGGGACGCGGGGAGCTGTTTTTT. The encoded protein is CASSPQGRGELFF.

V usage is TRBV27 and J usage is TRBJ1-1, with D unclear. The germline gives CDR1 MNHEY, CDR2 SMNVEV (reference sequence). The length of the CDR3 is 14 residues. The ends were cut back, 0 bases at V and 5 bases at J, with 10 bases in the middle. For the CDR3, the DNA is TGTGCCAGCAGTTTATCGAGGGCGAGGACTGAAGCTTTCTTT. As protein: CASSLSRARTEAFF.

As to this clone: One end of the junction varies from germline; a read error may be responsible. This chain uses TRBV6-2 or TRBV6-3 with TRBJ1-5; D is unresolved. CDR1 and CDR2 from the germline V gene are MNHEY and SVGEGT. CDR3 length: 13 residues. CDR3 nucleotides: TGTGCCAGCAGCTACTTTAGCAATCAGCCCCAGCATTTT. Encoded protein: CASSYFSNQPQHF.

The chain carries TRBV30 and TRBJ2-7; TRBD2 matches 11 bases. This CDR3 comprises 15 residues. Germline V lookup: CDR1 GTSNPN, CDR2 SVGIG (reference sequence). V shed 1 base, J shed 2 bases, and the junction held 4 bases outside the gene matches. CDR3 in DNA: TGTGCCTGGAGTGGAACTAGCGGGAGAGCCTACGAGCAGTACTTC. It encodes CAWSGTSGRAYEQYF.